Many counts were recorded for the clone carrying this TCR beta chain. Its specificity is not known. The data were taken from a study of CD8 T cells in ankylosing spondylitis. Study findings and constraints: Disease-linked clones proved CD8+ and comparatively uncommon in peripheral blood. Disease-associated clones were reportedly significantly overrepresented in matched ankylosing spondylitis synovial fluid. Among TCR beta sequences, a motif of under 10 highly homologous variants appeared characteristic of ankylosing spondylitis blood. Existing reports had already noted some motif variants in reactive arthritis synovial fluid and blood.

Germline CDR1 is SGHRS and CDR2 is YFSETQ. With V trimmed by 1 base and J by 2 bases, 6 bases remained unmatched. The CDR3 has 15 amino acids. 5'-RACE, quantitative and with molecular barcodes, yielded the TCR beta libraries. TCRdb ran MiXCR on the 5' RACE reads and lists one entry per CDR3 protein. The data contain about 440,000 distinct CDR3 sequences, 15% to 20% of them singletons. The J gene is TRBJ2-7, the V gene TRBV5-1; 7 nucleotides align to TRBD2. The sequence was collected from a male donor with ankylosing spondylitis. The specimen was blood, either unsorted or a sorted T cell fraction (not recorded which). The CDR3: CASSLNQGGAYEQYF. For the CDR3, the DNA is TGCGCCAGCAGCTTGAATCAGGGAGGGGCCTACGAGCAGTACTTC.